Sequencing of this TCR beta chain was carried out in a study of identical twins. Study results and limitations: Out-of-frame alpha sequences common to twins exhibited an excess of low generation probability. The models systematically underestimated how much out-of-frame TCR alpha was shared in monozygotic twins. Analyses of zero insertions could, in part, be confounded by invariant MAIT and iNKT cells.

The germline gives CDR1 LGHNA, CDR2 YSLEER. The CDR3 sequence is 15 residues long. Between the trimmed V and J ends, which lost 4 bases and 0 bases, there was a span of 12 bases. TCRdb independently ran MiXCR on the 5' RACE reads; one entry per CDR3 protein. This sample has just over 500,000 distinct CDR3 sequences, with about 20% found just once. Remarks on this clonotype: What it binds is not known.

The same data also contributed to another study, on T cells expressing NK-cell markers. This second study notes: There were a handful of donors in whom these clonotypes also led the CD3+CD56-NKG2C+ fraction.

What was sequenced was CD4+ T cells sorted from blood. The rearrangement uses TRBV4-3 and TRBJ1-2; perhaps TRBD1 as D (5 bases). The TCR originated in a woman younger than 30 in good health. The CDR3 here is CASSLRQPSNYGYTF. The CDR3 coding sequence is TGCGCCAGCAGCCTAAGACAGCCTTCTAACTATGGCTACACCTTC.